This T cell receptor beta chain was found in a study of blood T cell repertoires in COVID-19. The data were produced by immunoSEQ multiplex PCR, yet TCRdb's version contains in-frame clones alone and is incomplete. The table includes about 310,000 clones, about 89% detected once. With respect to this clone: The same CDR3 arises from other DNA sequences in this sample as well.

Recovered status applied to Cohort 3 donors who had two consecutive negative PCRs. It also applied to those with clearance or with symptom resolution. Germline V gives CDR1 SQVTM, CDR2 ANQGSEA. With V trimmed by 5 bases and J by 3 bases, 2 bases remained unmatched. The CDR3 spans 13 residues. The source material was PBMCs or T cells enriched from blood (not recorded which). This TCR came from a woman aged 40 to 49 who had recovered from COVID-19. The V call is TRBV29-1, the J call TRBJ2-3; 10 bases are a match to TRBD2. The CDR3, as DNA: TGCAGCGTTTTAGCGGGAGGAACAGATACGCAGTATTTT. Residues: CSVLAGGTDTQYF.